This T cell receptor (beta chain) was recovered during a study of monozygotic twins with inflammatory bowel disease. Staff drew a 2.5 ml blood sample from each donor. Total RNA was isolated from whole blood without T cell sorting. Germline V lookup: CDR1 SGHVS, CDR2 FQNEAQ. This CDR3 has 15 amino acids. One entry per CDR3 protein, without DNA, is what TCRdb gives after re-calling the 5' RACE reads. In total, the table holds fewer than 150,000 distinct CDR3 sequences. About this clonotype itself: Its antigen is still unknown.

Broader study findings: Patients with IBD had less TCRbeta diversity (inverse Simpson) than their healthy co-twins.

V and J are TRBV7-8 and TRBJ2-2; TCRdb gives TRBD1 as the D gene, but with no DNA this cannot be confirmed. The receptor comes from a human donor with ulcerative colitis or Crohn's disease, or a healthy co-twin of an affected twin (not recorded which). Sequenced input: blood. CDR3 amino acids: CASSLEGDWAGELFF.